Below, 14 T cell receptor beta chains from the same sample are listed, as sequenced in a study of cytomegalovirus exposure and HLA in healthy donors. The PCR was carried out with 60 Vbeta primers and 13 Jbeta primers. This table comes from immunoSEQ multiplex PCR, and its TCRdb copy is limited to in-frame clones, with some not included. The repertoire holds around 93,000 clones, with around four fifths as singletons. The sequencing input was PBMCs. The origin of the receptors is a man younger than 45 in good health and CMV-seropositive.

This rearrangement joins TRBV7-8 to TRBJ1-2, with TRBD1 as a possible D gene (5 bases). Germline V gene sequence: CDR1 SGHVS, CDR2 FQNEAQ. The germline V and J ends were trimmed by 6 bases and 3 bases, with 11 bases remaining between them. This CDR3 is 13 amino acids long. CDR3 bases: TGTGCCAGCAGTCTAGGAGGGGACTATGGCTACACCTTC. Protein: CASSLGGDYGYTF.

The V gene is TRBV5-1, the J gene TRBJ2-1; D ambiguous. V was shortened by 0 bases and J by 7 bases, with 8 bases between the two germline ends. In germline, CDR1 is SGHRS, CDR2 YFSETQ. This CDR3 contains 13 residues. This CDR3 reads CASSLAAANEQFF. CDR3 bases: TGCGCCAGCAGCTTGGCCGCGGCGAATGAGCAGTTCTTC. The variable domain in full, completed from reference TRBV5-1 and TRBJ2-1, reads KAGVTQTPRYLIKTRGQQVTLSCSPISGHRSVSWYQQTPGQGLQFLFEYFSETQRNKGNFPGRFSGRQFSNSRSEMNVSTLELGDSALYLCASSLAAANEQFFGPGTRLTVL.

A single count supports this clone. This rearrangement joins TRBV30 to TRBJ2-7; a weak D match, TRBD2 (6 bases). The germline V gene encodes CDR1 GTSNPN and CDR2 SVGIG (reference sequence). The length of the CDR3 is 12 residues. V shed 4 bases and J shed 4 bases, with 11 bases lying between them. In nucleotides, the CDR3 is TGTGCCTGGACCGGGGGAAGTTACGAGCAGTACTTC. Its protein is CAWTGGSYEQYF.

The chain recombines TRBV5-4 with TRBJ2-5, with 15 bases fitting TRBD2. CDR1 and CDR2 from the germline V gene are SGHNT and YYREEE (reference sequence). The CDR3 sequence is 17 residues long. Germline trimming cut 4 bases from V and 2 bases from J; bases unmatched to any gene: 6. The CDR3 is CASSPGTSGRLQETQYF. The CDR3 DNA follows: TGTGCCAGCAGCCCCGGGACTAGCGGGAGGTTACAAGAGACCCAGTACTTC.

The chain combines TRBV5-5 with TRBJ1-1, with D possibly being TRBD1 (5 bases). Trimming pared 0 bases from V and 5 bases from J, leaving 17 bases between. This CDR3 has 16 residues. Germline values: CDR1 SGHKS, CDR2 YYEKEE (reference sequence). The CDR3 bases are TGTGCCAGCAGCTTGGCCCCGACATGGGGGGTGACTGAAGCTTTCTTT. Translated, it gives CASSLAPTWGVTEAFF.

This chain uses TRBV28 with TRBJ2-7, with 11 bases identical to TRBD2. CDR1 is MDHEN, CDR2 SYDVKM, per germline. J gave up 1 base and V 1 base, and 9 bases lay outside the gene matches. This CDR3 is built from 18 residues. CDR3 bases: TGTGCCAGCAGTTTATTGGGGGGACTAGCGGAGCTATCCTACGAGCAGTACTTC. Protein product: CASSLLGGLAELSYEQYF.

The J gene is TRBJ2-1, the V gene TRBV6-4, with D unclear. The CDR3 sequence is 16 residues long. V lost 2 bases to trimming and J lost 0 bases, with 11 bases between them. Germline values: CDR1 MRHNA, CDR2 SNTAGT. Here the CDR3 reads CASSDEHRPSYNEQFF. CDR3 nucleotide sequence: TGTGCCAGCAGTGACGAACACAGACCCTCCTACAATGAGCAGTTCTTC.

The rearrangement uses TRBV29-1 and TRBJ1-2; D gene unclear. The CDR3 totals 14 residues. Germline V gene lookup returns CDR1 SQVTM and CDR2 ANQGSEA. The germline V and J ends were trimmed by 1 base and 2 bases, with 11 bases remaining between them. As DNA, the CDR3 is TGCAGCGTTGAAGGAGGGCCCTCAAACTATGGCTACACCTTC. Amino acid sequence: CSVEGGPSNYGYTF. The complete variable domain, with remaining parts taken from reference TRBV29-1 and TRBJ1-2, reads SAVISQKPSRDICQRGTSLTIQCQVDSQVTMMFWYRQQPGQSLTLIATANQGSEATYESGFVIDKFPISRPNLTFSTLTVSNMSPEDSSIYLCSVEGGPSNYGYTFGSGTRLTVV.

The V gene is TRBV6-7, the J gene TRBJ1-2, with 7 bases fitting TRBD1. TRBV6-7 falls under the ORF class, with uncertain function. CDR3 length equals 15 residues. V was clipped by 8 bases and J by 2 bases; unmatched bases: 11. The CDR3 sequence: CASRHAGGRNYGYTF. The CDR3 DNA is TGTGCCAGCCGTCACGCAGGGGGAAGGAACTATGGCTACACCTTC.

Here the CDR3 DNA reads TGTGCCAACAGCCCCTGGGCGGGTTTAGAGCAGTACTTC. As protein: CANSPWAGLEQYF. The rearrangement uses TRBV27 and TRBJ2-7, with TRBD2 as a possible D gene (5 bases). CDR1 is MNHEY and CDR2 is SMNVEV in the germline V gene (reference sequence). Trimming stripped 10 bases from V and 7 bases from J, with 20 bases between. The CDR3 spans 13 residues.

The CDR3 nucleotides read TGCGCCAGCAGCCAAGATAGGCGCAGGGGTAACACCGGGGAGCTGTTTTTT. Translation gives CASSQDRRRGNTGELFF. The chain uses TRBV4-1 and TRBJ2-2, with D tentatively TRBD1 (6 bases). The CDR3 spans 17 residues. V was pared by 0 bases and J by 2 bases, with 13 bases between. CDR1 and CDR2 from the germline V gene are MGHRA and YSYEKL.

The DNA for the CDR3 is TGTGCCAGCTCGGGCTACACCGGGGAGCTGTTTTTT. Encoded protein: CASSGYTGELFF. The J gene is TRBJ2-2, the V gene TRBV18; D not resolved. CDR1 KGHSH and CDR2 LQKENI come from the germline V gene. The CDR3 length is 12 residues. Between the trimmed V and J ends, which lost 6 bases and 3 bases, there was a span of 5 bases. The full variable domain, its missing parts supplied by reference TRBV18 and TRBJ2-2, is NAGVMQNPRHLVRRRGQEARLRCSPMKGHSHVYWYRQLPEEGLKFMVYLQKENIIDESGMPKERFSAEFPKEGPSILRIQQVVRGDSAAYFCASSGYTGELFFGEGSRLTVL.

This chain links TRBV11-2 with TRBJ2-5, with D maybe TRBD2 (6 bases). Per germline, CDR1 SGHAT and CDR2 FQNNGV. Trimming shortened V by 1 base and J by 2 bases, and 20 bases separated the two germline ends. There are 18 residues in the CDR3. For the CDR3, the DNA is TGTGCCAGCAGCTTAGGGGGACGATCCGGGGGAAGACAAGAGACCCAGTACTTC. It encodes CASSLGGRSGGRQETQYF.

The chain is built from TRBV20-1 and TRBJ2-5; D is undetermined. Germline V CDR1 and CDR2: DFQATT, SNEGSKA (reference sequence). V was trimmed by 6 bases and J by 7 bases, leaving 6 bases between them. The CDR3 sequence is 9 residues long. CDR3 amino acids: CSAPGTQYF. As DNA, the CDR3 is TGCAGTGCCCCCGGGACCCAGTACTTC.